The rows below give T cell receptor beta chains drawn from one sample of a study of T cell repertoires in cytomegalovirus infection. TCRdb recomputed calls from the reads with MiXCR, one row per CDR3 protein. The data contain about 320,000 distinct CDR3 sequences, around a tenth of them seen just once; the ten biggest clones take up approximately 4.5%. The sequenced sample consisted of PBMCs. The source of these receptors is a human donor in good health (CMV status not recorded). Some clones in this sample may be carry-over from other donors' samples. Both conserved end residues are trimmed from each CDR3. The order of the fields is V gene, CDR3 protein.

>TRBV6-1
ASGSAGAKNIQY
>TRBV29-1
SVYGGMAYEQY
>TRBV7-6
ASSLGAGVYEQY
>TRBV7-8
ASSLGGGGADTQY
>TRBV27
ASRETGLPYEQY
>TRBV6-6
ASSYGTGGNYGYT
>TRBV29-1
SGRQGIITDTQY
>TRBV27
ASSLFVVSTDTQY
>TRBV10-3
AISESTGEKLF
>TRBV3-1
ASSQDGVDRGRGTEAF
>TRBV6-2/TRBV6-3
ASTEPRSDTGELF
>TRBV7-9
ASLSTGASYEQY
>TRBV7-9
ASSLGSSFAEQF
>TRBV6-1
ASRGLAGGSTDTQY
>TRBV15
ATSRETLLAGVDGELF
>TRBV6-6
ASSYRASGNTIY
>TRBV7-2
ASSRYGDQPQH
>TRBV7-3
ASSLEPGTSGKNEQF
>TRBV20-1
STDTQY
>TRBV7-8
ASSLKQAMNTEAF
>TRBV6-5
ASSLRQAPTEAF
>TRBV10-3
AISESLTGGTEAF
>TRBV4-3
ASSPTGVRGDTQY
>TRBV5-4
ASSLVGSDSYEQY
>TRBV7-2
ATRGQGILGDT
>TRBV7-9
ASTWGRGETQY
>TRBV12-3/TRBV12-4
ASSLGGGPQH
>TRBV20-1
SAPTGSTDTQY
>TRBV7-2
ASRKPGLPFQETQY
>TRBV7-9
ASNTDPRGGRARNHEQF
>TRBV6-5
ASSFYRGRTKGYT
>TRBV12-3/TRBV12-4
ASSDRVRSPLH
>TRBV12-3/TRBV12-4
ASGTSGTYNEQF
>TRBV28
ASSFGGFLDT
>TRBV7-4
ASRSTGTKSDTQY
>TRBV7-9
ASSHNRGQNMNTEAF
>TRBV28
ASSSSGGRSGNTIY
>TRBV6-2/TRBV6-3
ASGSAVPPYEQY
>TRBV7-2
ASSLSLGITEAF
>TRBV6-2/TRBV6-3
ASSYSKLARDRVTGELF
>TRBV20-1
SARKGGQETQY